A selection of T cell receptor beta chains follows, all from one sample in a study of cytomegalovirus exposure and HLA in healthy donors. Repertoires were generated with immunoSEQ multiplex PCR, while TCRdb's copy carries only in-frame clones and drops some. Here the sample spans under 200,000 clones, around 78% being singletons. Source material: PBMCs. These receptors all come from a man in his thirties or forties in good health and CMV-seronegative. Each CDR3 is given with its conserved first and last residue. Fields, in order: J gene, V gene, D gene, clone size, CDR3 protein. D genes are given only for firm matches. Expanded clones get a size class; other rows say once, few or many, or leave the size out.

TRBJ2-7 | TRBV5-1 | - | - | CASSLTGTYEQYF
TRBJ2-7 | TRBV29-1 | TRBD1 | - | CSVEGQGNRHEQYF
TRBJ1-6 | TRBV18 | TRBD1 | - | CASSGAGTGIYSPLHF
TRBJ1-4 | TRBV5-1 | - | few | CASKVQTTNEKLFF
TRBJ2-1 | TRBV13 | TRBD2 | - | CASSTSGYNEQFF
TRBJ2-5 | TRBV12-1 | - | few | CASSFASGRVWETQYF
TRBJ2-3 | TRBV14 | - | - | CASSPPGRTDTQYF
TRBJ2-5 | TRBV6-5 | - | few | CASSPTTFSGETQYF
TRBJ2-1 | TRBV6-1 | - | - | CASSDLSNEQFF
TRBJ1-5 | TRBV27 | - | - | CASRPNGGNQPQHF
TRBJ1-2 | TRBV28 | - | - | CASSSSTGYGYTF
TRBJ2-7 | TRBV21-1 | - | once | CASSEQGSEQYF
TRBJ2-7 | TRBV5-4 | - | - | CASSFGLLEQYF
TRBJ1-6 | TRBV27 | TRBD1 | - | CASSPMTGIRNSPLHF
TRBJ1-4 | TRBV6-6 | - | few | CASTPEAGVGKLFF
TRBJ2-3 | TRBV30 | - | - | CAWTNTDTQYF
TRBJ2-1 | TRBV27 | TRBD1 | - | CASSPGQVHYGEQFF
TRBJ1-4 | TRBV27 | TRBD1 | - | CASSYALGTGGDNEKLFF
TRBJ2-3 | TRBV7-8 | TRBD2 | few | CASRAGTSGIFDLDTQYF
TRBJ2-7 | TRBV4-1 | - | - | CASSHSRTGSYEQYF
TRBJ2-7 | TRBV27 | - | - | CASSTTGHNYEQYF
TRBJ1-3 | TRBV15 | - | - | CATSRVRGGGNTIYF
TRBJ1-2 | TRBV19 | TRBD1 | - | CASTIPTGGGKNYGYTF
TRBJ2-1 | TRBV6-1 | TRBD2 | - | CASAIAGARNEQFF
TRBJ1-1 | TRBV5-1 | - | - | CASSLVQENTEAFF
TRBJ1-2 | TRBV4-1 | - | - | CASSHLAGDGYTF
TRBJ2-7 | TRBV19 | TRBD1 | - | CASSTSGQGPYEQYF
TRBJ2-7 | TRBV9 | - | - | CASSPHRAYEQYF
TRBJ2-2 | TRBV9 | - | - | CASSGSGTNTGELFF
TRBJ2-1 | TRBV7-3 | TRBD1 | once | CASSTVGGQGKEQFF
TRBJ2-1 | TRBV9 | - | few | CASSVGVYNEQFF
TRBJ2-1 | TRBV29-1 | - | - | CSVAHIRGTTSGDEQFF
TRBJ1-2 | TRBV30 | - | once | CAWSWWGGGYGYTF
- | TRBV29-1 | - | - | CSVGGTYEQYF
TRBJ1-5 | TRBV28 | - | once | CASTGGEPQHF
TRBJ1-5 | TRBV19 | - | - | CASSATGRYSNQPQHF
TRBJ2-1 | TRBV5-1 | TRBD1 | - | CASSAPGQLDFKEQFF
TRBJ2-7 | TRBV27 | - | - | CASSSKTGYEQYF
TRBJ2-3 | TRBV5-1 | TRBD1 | few | CASSLEGQARGADTQYF
TRBJ2-1 | TRBV28 | TRBD1 | - | CASSLLRGPYNEQFF
TRBJ2-2 | TRBV10-3 | - | - | CATQEGDATGELFF
TRBJ2-7 | TRBV2 | TRBD1 | - | CASLGQGYEQYF
TRBJ2-3 | TRBV15 | - | - | CATSRTAGAVHSTDTQYF
TRBJ2-7 | TRBV19 | TRBD2 | - | CASSRLAGAYEQYF
TRBJ2-2 | TRBV6-4 | TRBD2 | once | CASSDSSGSGAGELFF
TRBJ1-4 | TRBV6-5 | TRBD1 | - | CASSWGQGVEKLFF
TRBJ1-5 | TRBV7-9 | TRBD1 | - | CASSSDREGQPQHF
TRBJ2-7 | TRBV6-5 | - | few | CARTRVRFIHEQYF
TRBJ2-1 | TRBV7-9 | TRBD2 | - | CASKLGTSGEISYNEQFF
TRBJ2-2 | TRBV5-1 | TRBD1 | - | CASSSQRGQSTGELFF
TRBJ1-2 | TRBV15 | TRBD1 | - | CATSRDRGIHRDGYTF
TRBJ2-7 | TRBV13 | TRBD2 | - | CASSLGGLADYEQYF
TRBJ2-3 | TRBV19 | - | - | CASSIEAGPKGTQYF
TRBJ1-5 | TRBV4-1 | TRBD1 | - | CASSQGQIYSNQPQHF
TRBJ2-1 | TRBV28 | TRBD1 | - | CASRLQGDEQFF
TRBJ1-2 | TRBV18 | - | - | CASSPPRPGGLYGYTF
TRBJ2-7 | TRBV4-1 | TRBD1 | - | CASSQDDRASYEQYF
TRBJ1-2 | TRBV28 | - | - | CASSLSGGSIYGYTF